One TCR beta chain is described in this entry. Sequencing used immunoSEQ multiplex PCR; TCRdb keeps in-frame clones, though not all of them. Of roughly 120,000 clones in the sample, more than 70% were seen once. The source of the sample is a study of T cell responses to AZD1222 COVID-19 vaccine. Sample: peripheral blood, taken 28 days after the second AZD1222 dose. The receptor was derived from an adult who received the AZD1222 COVID-19 vaccine.

The CDR3 reads CASSPEQFF. As DNA, the CDR3 is TGTGCCAGCAGCCCCGAGCAGTTCTTC. The chain joins TRBV3-1 (or the pseudogene TRBV3-2) to TRBJ2-1; the D is unclear. The CDR3 extends over 9 amino acids. Germline V CDR1 and CDR2: LGHDT, YNNKEL (reference sequence). With 4 bases removed from V and 10 bases from J, the gap between germline ends came to 2 bases.